Below are 5 T cell receptor beta chains sequenced from a single sample in a study of cytomegalovirus exposure and HLA in healthy donors. The PCR was carried out with 60 Vbeta primers and 13 Jbeta primers. TCRdb's table, derived via immunoSEQ multiplex PCR, lists solely in-frame clones and lacks some. The sample has roughly 140,000 clones, less than 90% seen once. Sequenced material: PBMCs. All receptors come from a boy under 10 years old in good health and CMV-seronegative.

The CDR3 spells CASSLGQGMGTEAFF. In nucleotides, the CDR3 is TGCGCCAGCAGCTTGGGTCAGGGGATGGGCACTGAAGCTTTCTTT. This rearrangement joins TRBV5-1 to TRBJ1-1; D may be TRBD1 (6 bases). V lost 0 bases and J lost 4, with 13 bases in between. Germline-derived CDR1 and CDR2 are SGHRS and YFSETQ. This CDR3 contains 15 residues.

This clone was found once. The gene calls are TRBV12-5 and TRBJ2-1, with D perhaps TRBD1 (5 bases). CDR3 size: 17 residues. Per germline, CDR1 LGHNT and CDR2 FRNRAP. Trimming took 3 bases from V and 0 from J, leaving 15 bases between them. The DNA for the CDR3 is TGTGCTAGTGGTTTACATCCTAGGGGAAGCTCCTACAATGAGCAGTTCTTC. It translates to CASGLHPRGSSYNEQFF.

The rearrangement joins TRBV7-8 to TRBJ2-7; 10 positions match TRBD2. The CDR3 is 14 residues long. V lost 5 bases and J lost 4; bases outside the gene matches: 5. Per the germline V gene, CDR1 is SGHVS and CDR2 is FQNEAQ. The CDR3 bases are TGTGCCAGCAGCCGAGGACTAGCGGAGTACGAGCAGTACTTC. Amino acid sequence: CASSRGLAEYEQYF.

The chain links TRBV19 to TRBJ1-6, with D perhaps matching TRBD1 (5 bases). V gave up 3 bases and J gave up 0 bases, with 18 bases separating them. This CDR3 is 19 amino acids long. CDR1 LNHDA and CDR2 SQIVND come from the germline V gene (reference sequence). CDR3 protein: CASSIGAGMGSSYNSPLHF. The CDR3 region has the DNA TGTGCCAGTAGTATTGGGGCAGGGATGGGTAGCTCCTATAATTCACCCCTCCACTTT. Full variable domain (remainder filled in from reference TRBV19 and TRBJ1-6): DGGITQSPKYLFRKEGQNVTLSCEQNLNHDAMYWYRQDPGQGLRLIYYSQIVNDFQKGDIAEGYSVSREKKESFPLTVTSAQKNPTAFYLCASSIGAGMGSSYNSPLHFGNGTRLTVT.

Remarks on this clone: Relative to the germline gene, one junction end is altered; a read error may explain this. The chain combines TRBV7-9 with TRBJ1-2, with 7 bases identical to TRBD1. Germline V gene data show CDR1 as SEHNR and CDR2 as FQNEAQ (reference sequence). CDR3 length: 19 amino acids. CDR3 in DNA: TGTTCCAGCAGCCGAGGGACTCGACAGGGCCCCCCAGTCGAGTATGGCTACACCTTC. Translation: CSSSRGTRQGPPVEYGYTF.